One and the same sample provided the 5 T cell receptor beta chains below, sequenced in a study of cytomegalovirus exposure and HLA in healthy donors. 60 Vbeta and 13 Jbeta primers were used in PCR. Sequencing was performed with immunoSEQ multiplex PCR; in TCRdb, only in-frame clones are kept and a portion is missing. The data show around 94,000 clones, with approximately 84% seen just once and approximately 2.3% held by the top ten. What was sequenced was PBMCs. These TCRs come from a man aged 18 to 30 in good health and CMV-seronegative.

This clone has only one observation. The chain uses TRBV30 and TRBJ2-1; no clear D gene. V shed 2 bases and J shed 2 bases, with 7 bases lying between them. The CDR3 has 13 amino acids. Germline V gene sequence: CDR1 GTSNPN, CDR2 SVGIG (reference sequence). CDR3: CAWSFITYNEQFF. The CDR3 nucleotides read TGTGCCTGGAGTTTTATAACCTACAATGAGCAGTTCTTC.

CDR3 sequence (DNA): TGTGCCACCAGCAGAGATGCAGGATATAGCAATCAGCCCCAGCATTTT. Its protein product is CATSRDAGYSNQPQHF. V is TRBV15 and J is TRBJ1-5, with D hard to call. CDR3 length: 16 amino acids. Trimming cost V 0 bases and J 0 bases, with 9 bases left between them. Per the germline V gene, CDR1 is LNHNV and CDR2 is YYDKDF (reference sequence). Supplemented by reference TRBV15 and TRBJ1-5, the full variable domain reads DAMVIQNPRYQVTQFGKPVTLSCSQTLNHNVMYWYQQKSSQAPKLLFHYYDKDFNNEADTPDNFQSRRPNTSFCFLDIRSPGLGDTAMYLCATSRDAGYSNQPQHFGDGTRLSIL.

This clone came up a few times. V and J are TRBV7-9 and TRBJ1-2, with 11 bases lining up with TRBD1. The CDR3 runs 17 residues. With V trimmed by 2 bases and J by 8 bases, 13 bases remained unmatched. Germline CDR1 reads SEHNR; CDR2 reads FQNEAQ (reference sequence). CDR3 nucleotides: TGTGCCAGCAGCTTACCCAAGGGACAGGGGGTAGCTGAAGGCTACACCTTC. Protein sequence: CASSLPKGQGVAEGYTF.

This clone has just one count. V gene TRBV2 combines with J gene TRBJ2-1, with D perhaps matching TRBD1 (6 bases). From germline, CDR1 is SNHLY and CDR2 FYNNEI. With 7 bases removed from V and 5 bases from J, the gap between germline ends came to 15 bases. This CDR3 spans 14 amino acids. CDR3 nucleotide sequence: TGTGCCAGCATGGACAGATCGGGCCACAATGAGCAGTTCTTC. Protein product: CASMDRSGHNEQFF.

V and J are TRBV9 and TRBJ1-6, with 7 positions matching TRBD1. CDR1 is SGDLS, CDR2 YYNGEE, per germline. This CDR3 comprises 14 residues. Trimming at V came to 4 bases and at J to 5 bases, leaving 3 bases not matched to a gene. CDR3 in amino acids: CASSLGQNNSPLHF. For the CDR3, the DNA is TGTGCCAGCAGCCTGGGACAGAATAATTCACCCCTCCACTTT.